Presented here are 21 T cell receptor beta chains from one specimen sequenced in a study of shared clonotypes between healthy human individuals. TCRdb keeps only in-frame clones here, not all; method: immunoSEQ multiplex PCR. Here the sample spans approximately 2,200,000 clones, 90% to 95% being singletons. Naive CD8 populations comprised CD45RO-negative cells positively selected for CCR7, excluding terminally differentiated effector memory CD45RA+ cells. Sequencing used naive CD8+ T cells from PBMCs. The source of these receptors is a man between 18 and 35 years old in good health. Some clones in this sample may be carry-over from other donors' samples.

This clone was counted once. The chain uses TRBV27 and TRBJ2-7, with 7 bases identical to TRBD1. From germline, CDR1 is MNHEY and CDR2 SMNVEV (reference sequence). Losses at the gene ends were 2 bases for V and 7 bases for J; bases not matched to a gene: 8. The CDR3 extends over 14 amino acids. CDR3 loop: CASSLVGGGGEQYF. CDR3 nucleotide sequence: TGTGCCAGCAGTTTAGTAGGGGGCGGCGGGGAGCAGTACTTC.

The chain has TRBV9 and TRBJ2-2, with TRBD2 matching over 9 bases. The germline CDR1 and CDR2 sequences are SGDLS and YYNGEE. V dropped 7 bases and J dropped 6; count of bases not matched to a gene: 10. The CDR3 loop spans 15 amino acids. The CDR3, as DNA: TGTGCCAGCGGGGTTGTGCGGGAGGGCCCCGGGGAGCTGTTTTTT. The encoded protein is CASGVVREGPGELFF.

The chain combines TRBV11-2 with TRBJ2-1, with D perhaps given as TRBD1 or TRBD2 (5 bases each). The V gene's germline CDR1 is SGHAT and CDR2 FQNNGV. The CDR3 spans 15 residues. The V and J ends lost 1 base and 4 bases respectively, with 11 bases between them. The CDR3 nucleotides read TGTGCCAGCAGCTTAGCTGGGGGAAAATACAATGAGCAGTTCTTC. Translation: CASSLAGGKYNEQFF.

This clone came up a few times. This rearrangement joins TRBV7-6 to TRBJ1-5, with 7 bases aligning to TRBD1. CDR3 length: 16 residues. Germline values: CDR1 SGHVS, CDR2 FNYEAQ. The trim removed 5 bases at V and 0 bases at J, leaving 7 bases unmatched. CDR3 residues: CASSVGTAYSNQPQHF. CDR3 nucleotide sequence: TGTGCCAGCAGCGTAGGGACAGCATATAGCAATCAGCCCCAGCATTTT.

The genes are TRBV7-9 and TRBJ2-3; tentatively, D is TRBD1 (6 bases). The germline gives CDR1 SEHNR, CDR2 FQNEAQ (reference sequence). Trimming pared 6 bases from V and 6 bases from J, leaving 13 bases between. This CDR3 spans 13 amino acids. CDR3 sequence reads: CASSLLGADTQYF. CDR3 DNA: TGTGCCAGCAGTCTACTGGGGGCGGATACGCAGTATTTT.

The rearrangement links TRBV19 to TRBJ1-1; no clear D. The V gene lost 5 bases and the J gene lost 11 bases, with 27 bases spanning the gap. The germline V gene encodes CDR1 LNHDA and CDR2 SQIVND (reference sequence). The CDR3 extends over 16 amino acids. The CDR3, as DNA: TGTGCCAGTAGTGGGCCCCCGGAAGACTTGAAGGCTGGGGCTTTCTTT. Protein sequence: CASSGPPEDLKAGAFF. Together with reference TRBV19 and TRBJ1-1, the CDR3 gives the full variable domain: DGGITQSPKYLFRKEGQNVTLSCEQNLNHDAMYWYRQDPGQGLRLIYYSQIVNDFQKGDIAEGYSVSREKKESFPLTVTSAQKNPTAFYLCASSGPPEDLKAGAFFGQGTRLTVV.

The V and J genes are TRBV27 and TRBJ1-1; possible D gene TRBD1, 6 bases. The CDR3 extends over 14 amino acids. Trimming stripped 5 bases from V and 4 bases from J, with 14 bases between. Germline values: CDR1 MNHEY, CDR2 SMNVEV (reference sequence). CDR3 amino acids: CASSPQGFGTEAFF. As DNA, the CDR3 is TGTGCCAGCAGTCCACAGGGATTCGGCACTGAAGCTTTCTTT.

This chain joins TRBV7-9 and TRBJ2-1, with 7 bases that match TRBD1. The germline CDR1 and CDR2 sequences are SEHNR and FQNEAQ (reference sequence). V trimming: 5 bases; J trimming: 6 bases; junction bases outside the gene matches: 7. The CDR3 extends over 14 amino acids. The CDR3 DNA sequence: TGTGCCAGCAGCACCGGGACAGCTTTCAATGAGCAGTTCTTC. This sequence encodes CASSTGTAFNEQFF.

This rearrangement joins TRBV11-2 to TRBJ2-7; TRBD1 might be the D (5 bases). V gave up 2 bases and J gave up 2 bases, with 13 bases separating them. The CDR3 consists of 15 residues. CDR1 is SGHAT, CDR2 FQNNGV, per germline. The CDR3 DNA sequence: TGTGCCAGCAGCTTAATGGCAGGGCTCCCCTACGAGCAGTACTTC. Translating gives CASSLMAGLPYEQYF.

V gene TRBV15 combines with J gene TRBJ2-7; 10 bases line up with TRBD1. Germline V gives CDR1 LNHNV, CDR2 YYDKDF (reference sequence). This CDR3 spans 17 amino acids. V was pared by 2 bases and J by 4 bases, with 11 bases of the junction left unmatched. Written as DNA, the CDR3 is TGTGCCACCAGCAGAACGGCTATAGGACAGGGGGGTTACGAGCAGTACTTC. Amino acids: CATSRTAIGQGGYEQYF.

The J gene is TRBJ2-7, the V gene TRBV5-4; D might be TRBD2 (6 bases). This CDR3 has 13 residues. Trimming left V 5 bases short and J 6 bases short, with 15 bases between. CDR1 is SGHNT and CDR2 is YYREEE in the germline V gene (reference sequence). The CDR3 protein is CASRGDSPSEQYF. Written as DNA, the CDR3 is TGTGCCAGCAGGGGGGACTCCCCTAGCGAGCAGTACTTC.

The chain has TRBV6-5 and TRBJ1-2; 10 positions agree with TRBD1. Per the germline V gene, CDR1 is MNHEY and CDR2 is SVGAGI. The CDR3 runs 16 residues. V shed 0 bases, J shed 6 bases, and the junction held 7 bases outside the gene matches. The DNA for the CDR3 is TGTGCCAGCAGTTACTCCCCCGGGACAGGGGAGGATGGCTACACCTTC. This sequence encodes CASSYSPGTGEDGYTF.

This clone was detected only once. J is TRBJ2-7 and V is TRBV7-9, with D hard to call. Germline CDR1 and CDR2: SEHNR and FQNEAQ (reference sequence). This CDR3 has 15 residues. Trimming removed 4 bases at V and 4 bases at J, with 17 bases between. The CDR3 region is CASSYARTIEYEQYF. CDR3 coding DNA: TGTGCCAGCAGCTACGCTAGGACCATCGAGTACGAGCAGTACTTC.

The rearrangement joins TRBV28 to TRBJ2-3; D might be TRBD2 (5 bases). This CDR3 is 15 amino acids long. Per the germline V gene, CDR1 is MDHEN and CDR2 is SYDVKM. V lost 3 bases and J 5 bases, leaving 15 bases between the germline ends. CDR3 nucleotides: TGTGCCAGCAGTTTTCCGGGTGGACGGGGAGATACGCAGTATTTT. Translating gives CASSFPGGRGDTQYF.

The chain uses TRBV6-6 and TRBJ2-3; possibly TRBD1 or TRBD2 for D (5 bases each). CDR1 is MNHNY and CDR2 is SVGAGI in the germline V gene (reference sequence). V was trimmed by 0 bases and J by 1 base, leaving 8 bases between them. The CDR3 extends over 15 amino acids. CDR3 residues: CASSYSGDRTDTQYF. In DNA, the CDR3 is TGTGCCAGCAGTTACTCGGGGGACCGCACAGATACGCAGTATTTT.

The chain links TRBV9 to TRBJ2-2; a possible D gene is TRBD2 (6 bases). Deletions cut 3 bases from V and 2 bases from J, with 11 bases between. The CDR3 is 15 residues long. CDR1 SGDLS and CDR2 YYNGEE come from the germline V gene. This CDR3 reads CASSGAGTNTGELFF. CDR3 coding DNA: TGTGCCAGCAGCGGGGCCGGGACTAACACCGGGGAGCTGTTTTTT.

This clone has a single count. This chain uses TRBV7-2 with TRBJ2-1, with 9 bases that match TRBD2. Germline CDR1 is SGHTA and CDR2 is FQGNSA. This CDR3 comprises 16 residues. V dropped 4 bases and J dropped 1; count of bases not matched to a gene: 5. CDR3 residues: CASSYLAGTSYNEQFF. The CDR3 DNA follows: TGTGCCAGCAGCTATCTAGCGGGAACTTCCTACAATGAGCAGTTCTTC.

This clone was seen a single time. The J gene is TRBJ1-2, the V gene TRBV29-1, with D tentatively TRBD1 (5 bases). The CDR3 has 13 amino acids. Germline V CDR1 and CDR2: SQVTM, ANQGSEA. V was cut by 3 bases and J by 3 bases, with 11 bases left in between. The CDR3 nucleotides read TGCAGCGTTGAGGGGGGGAACCACTATGGCTACACCTTC. This encodes CSVEGGNHYGYTF.

V usage is TRBV4-1 and J usage is TRBJ1-1, with TRBD1 as a possible D gene (6 bases). The CDR3 loop spans 19 amino acids. Germline CDR1 reads MGHRA; CDR2 reads YSYEKL. The V end was cut by 8 bases, the J end by 0 bases, with 28 bases between. This CDR3 reads CASSARSSRAGALNTEAFF. For the CDR3, the DNA is TGCGCCAGCTCAGCGAGAAGTTCCCGGGCAGGGGCGTTGAACACTGAAGCTTTCTTT.

The CDR3 DNA sequence: TGTGCCAGCAGTAGAATGGAGGAAAAACTGTTTTTT. As protein: CASSRMEEKLFF. The chain couples TRBV28 to TRBJ1-4; D not certain. CDR3 length: 12 residues. Trimming left V 5 bases short and J 8 bases short, with 9 bases between. Germline V CDR1 and CDR2: MDHEN, SYDVKM.

This chain joins TRBV9 and TRBJ1-5; TRBD1 might be the D (5 bases). V gave up 3 bases and J gave up 6 bases, with 16 bases separating them. From germline, CDR1 is SGDLS and CDR2 YYNGEE. The CDR3 consists of 15 residues. CDR3 bases: TGTGCCAGCAGCGCGGACGGGGCCCAGGGTCAGCCCCAGCATTTT. Amino acids: CASSADGAQGQPQHF.